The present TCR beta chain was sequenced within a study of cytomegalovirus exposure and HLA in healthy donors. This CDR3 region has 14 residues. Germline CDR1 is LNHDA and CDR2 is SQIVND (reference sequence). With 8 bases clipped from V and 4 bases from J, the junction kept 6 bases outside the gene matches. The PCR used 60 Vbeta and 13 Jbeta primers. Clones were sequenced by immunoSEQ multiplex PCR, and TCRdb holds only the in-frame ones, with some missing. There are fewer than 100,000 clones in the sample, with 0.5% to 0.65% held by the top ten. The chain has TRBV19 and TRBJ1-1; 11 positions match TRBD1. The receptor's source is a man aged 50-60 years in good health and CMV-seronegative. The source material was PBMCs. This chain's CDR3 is CASVDRGRSTEAFF. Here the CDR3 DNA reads TGTGCCAGTGTGGACAGGGGGCGCAGCACTGAAGCTTTCTTT.